This record looks at one T cell receptor (beta chain) sequence and its context. Its antigen is currently unknown. Antigen-specific CD4+ T cells were expanded (with viral peptide pools) by the ViraFEST assay ahead of sequencing. Culture lasted about ten days before CD4+ T cell isolation. Negative nucleocapsid antibody tests before and after vaccination confirmed no previous SARS-CoV-2 infection. The data were obtained in a study of vaccination effects on CD4 cells after COVID-19. Overall study results and limits: Whether induced by infection or by vaccine, clones showed marked clonal contraction late after vaccination. No early post-infection timepoints were available in the study, which also included few convalescent patients.

Profiled with immunoSEQ multiplex PCR; TCRdb holds only in-frame clones, not every one. The repertoire consists of 30,000 to 40,000 clones, with roughly 70% occurring once and the leading ten covering 22%. The receptor's source is a human donor who received a COVID-19 vaccine. This specimen was CD4+ T cells from PBMCs cultured with SARS-CoV-2 spike peptides, taken before COVID-19 vaccination.

In nucleotides, the CDR3 is TGTGCCAGCAGCTCAGAGAGGACCCAGTACTTC. It encodes CASSSERTQYF. J is TRBJ2-5 and V is TRBV7-2; the D is unclear. V shed 4 bases and J shed 7 bases, with 7 bases lying between them. Germline CDR1 reads SGHTA; CDR2 reads FQGNSA. This CDR3 has 11 residues.